This T cell receptor beta chain was retrieved from a study of T cell repertoires in cytomegalovirus infection. Across the study: Peptides in the study included HLA-C-restricted and HLA-B-restricted CMV epitopes. Shared public TCR beta signatures pointed to both CMV infection and a matching HLA type.

TCRdb redid the calling of the reads with MiXCR, one entry per CDR3 protein. The repertoire consists of around 200,000 distinct CDR3 sequences, with less than 50% occurring once and the leading ten covering 55% to 60%. In this sample, this clonotype turned up a few times. Antigen: not known. V trimming: 6 bases; J trimming: 0 bases; junction bases outside the gene matches: 16. The CDR3 is made up of 17 amino acids. CDR1 and CDR2 from the germline V gene are DFQATT and SNEGSKA (reference sequence). This sample comprised CD8+ T cells from cultured PBMCs, obtained from culture after CMV antigen stimulation. V usage is TRBV20-1 and J usage is TRBJ1-1; TRBD1 matches 7 bases. This receptor was identified in a human donor in good health (CMV status not recorded). Some clones in this sample may be carry-over from other donors' samples. The CDR3 DNA follows: TGCAGTGCCAGGGGGGCGGAGACGAGGTCCTTGAACACTGAAGCTTTCTTT. Amino acids: CSARGAETRSLNTEAFF.